This TCR beta chain emerged from a study of T-cell reconstitution after alpha-beta-depleted transplantation in children. The library targeted TCRbeta and was prepared with unique molecular identifiers. TCRdb reanalysed the PCR reads using MiXCR and keeps one entry per CDR3 protein. The table includes hundreds of thousands of distinct CDR3 sequences, 10% to 15% detected once. The germline V gene encodes CDR1 MNHEY and CDR2 SVGAGI. V was cut by 4 bases and J by 2 bases, with 19 bases left in between. This CDR3 is built from 17 residues. This clonotype was observed a handful of times. The clonotype originates from a male patient younger than 18 who had a stem cell transplant for acute myeloid leukemia, so the T cells may come from the graft donor. The starting material was PBMCs, mostly from graft donor cells, obtained 360 days after TCRalphabeta/CD19-depleted stem cell transplant. V and J are TRBV6-5 and TRBJ2-3; the D gene is possibly TRBD1 (6 bases). The CDR3 region has the DNA TGTGCCAGCAGTTCAGGGGACGGTAAACTTTACACAGATACGCAGTATTTT. Amino acids: CASSSGDGKLYTDTQYF.